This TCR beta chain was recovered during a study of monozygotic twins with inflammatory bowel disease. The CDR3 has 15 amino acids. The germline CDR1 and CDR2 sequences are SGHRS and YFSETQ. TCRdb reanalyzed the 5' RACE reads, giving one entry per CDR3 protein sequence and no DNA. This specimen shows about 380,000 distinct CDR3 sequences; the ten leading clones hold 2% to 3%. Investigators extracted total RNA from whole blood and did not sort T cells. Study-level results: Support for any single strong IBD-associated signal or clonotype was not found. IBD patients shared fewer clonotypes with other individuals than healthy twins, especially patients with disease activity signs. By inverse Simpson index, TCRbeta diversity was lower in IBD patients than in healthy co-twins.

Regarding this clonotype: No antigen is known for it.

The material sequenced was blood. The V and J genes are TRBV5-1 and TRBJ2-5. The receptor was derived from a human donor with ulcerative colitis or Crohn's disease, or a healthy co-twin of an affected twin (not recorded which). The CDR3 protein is CASSLVISEWETQYF.